The 6 T cell receptor beta chains below all came from one sample that was sequenced in a study of T cells in Graves' hyperthyroidism and ophthalmopathy. There were TCR beta CDR3 regions amplified from RNA transcripts. The HTBI primer set drove a first-round RT-PCR of the TCR CDR3. Each CDR3 protein is one row after TCRdb ran MiXCR on the multiplex PCR reads. The table shows about 640,000 distinct CDR3 sequences, with about a fifth occurring only once. Sequencing used blood. These receptors were obtained from a man aged 25-45 years with Graves' ophthalmopathy.

This chain connects TRBV28 to TRBJ2-1; D uncertain. The germline V and J ends were trimmed by 6 bases and 8 bases, with 8 bases remaining between them. The CDR3 contains 11 residues. CDR1 and CDR2 from the germline V gene are MDHEN and SYDVKM. CDR3 sequence: CASRAGDEQFF. DNA of the CDR3: TGTGCCAGCAGGGCTGGGGATGAGCAGTTCTTC.

The rearrangement links TRBV28 to TRBJ2-1, with 7 bases identical to TRBD2. V dropped 5 bases and J dropped 5; count of bases not matched to a gene: 15. Germline V CDR1 and CDR2: MDHEN, SYDVKM. This CDR3 has 17 amino acids. In DNA form, the CDR3 reads TGTGCCAGCAGTCCCCACGCTAGGGCGGGAGAAAACAATGAGCAGTTCTTC. Translating it yields CASSPHARAGENNEQFF. Full variable domain (outside the CDR3, taken from reference TRBV28 and TRBJ2-1): DVKVTQSSRYLVKRTGEKVFLECVQDMDHENMFWYRQDPGLGLRLIYFSYDVKMKEKGDIPEGYSVSREKKERFSLILESASTNQTSMYLCASSPHARAGENNEQFFGPGTRLTVL.

V usage is TRBV30 and J usage is TRBJ2-2; TRBD1 aligns across 7 bases. The CDR3 runs 12 residues. J gave up 7 bases and V 4 bases, and 3 bases lay outside the gene matches. Germline-derived CDR1 and CDR2 are GTSNPN and SVGIG (reference sequence). CDR3 sequence (DNA): TGTGCCTGGACAAGGGACAGCGGGGAGCTGTTTTTT. Encoded protein: CAWTRDSGELFF.

The chain carries TRBV28 and TRBJ2-2, with no clear D. Germline V lookup: CDR1 MDHEN, CDR2 SYDVKM. V shed 11 bases and J shed 1 base, with 20 bases lying between them. This CDR3 spans 16 amino acids. The CDR3: CAVMGSPPGNTGELFF. CDR3 DNA sequence: TGTGCCGTAATGGGGTCCCCCCCCGGGAACACCGGGGAGCTGTTTTTT. The complete variable domain, with remaining parts taken from reference TRBV28 and TRBJ2-2, reads DVKVTQSSRYLVKRTGEKVFLECVQDMDHENMFWYRQDPGLGLRLIYFSYDVKMKEKGDIPEGYSVSREKKERFSLILESASTNQTSMYLCAVMGSPPGNTGELFFGEGSRLTVL.

This clonotype was seen a handful of times. The chain couples TRBV2 to TRBJ2-1; the match to TRBD2 covers 9 bases. The CDR3 contains 14 residues. The V and J ends lost 5 bases and 9 bases, in that order; junction bases with no gene match: 8. CDR1 SNHLY and CDR2 FYNNEI come from the germline V gene. CDR3 region: CASSQRRGRGEQFF. In DNA form, the CDR3 reads TGTGCCAGCAGTCAACGGCGCGGGAGGGGTGAGCAGTTCTTC.

This clonotype was detected many times. CDR3 sequence (DNA): TGTGCCAGCTCACCTCCGGTGTTGAATGAAAAACTGTTTTTT. Its translation: CASSPPVLNEKLFF. This sequence joins TRBV18 and TRBJ1-4; the D is unclear. Germline V gene sequence: CDR1 KGHSH, CDR2 LQKENI. CDR3 length: 14 amino acids. V was shortened by 3 bases and J by 5 bases, with 10 bases between the two germline ends.